What follows are 20 T cell receptor beta chains derived from one specimen sequenced in a study of T-cell memory formation after mild COVID-19 listed by TCRdb under 2021. To prepare the library, 5' RACE was applied. The sequencing machine was an Illumina NovaSeq 6000. TCRdb applied fastp at Q25 and MiXCR to the public reads, then kept only in-frame beta chains. Rows merge per CDR3 protein into single entries with the most common DNA and genes. The sample records about 110,000 distinct CDR3 sequences, around an eighth of which are singletons. The ten top clones hold 25% to 35% of the sample. Sequenced sample: PBMCs or a T cell subset sorted from them (not recorded which). Receptors originate from an adult woman who had mild COVID-19 (a few samples of this study predate the infection). The sample titles of this study are shuffled in the database, so cell type and time point are left out; the donor was told from shared clones.

This clonotype was counted between two and nine times. The chain carries TRBV7-2 and TRBJ2-3; TRBD2 might be the D (5 bases). The germline V gene encodes CDR1 SGHTA and CDR2 FQGNSA. V lost 5 bases and J lost 2, with 14 bases in between. The CDR3 has 15 residues. The CDR3 region has the DNA TGTGCCAGCAGCAAAGGACTTCACGTCACAGATACGCAGTATTTT. Translation: CASSKGLHVTDTQYF.

This clonotype occurred many times. The rearrangement joins TRBV12-3 or TRBV12-4 to TRBJ1-5; D unclear. V was clipped by 2 bases and J by 10 bases, with 9 bases between them. The CDR3 is 12 amino acids. The CDR3 DNA follows: TGTGCCAGCAGTTTAATAGGGAGTCCCCAGCATTTT. Amino acid sequence: CASSLIGSPQHF.

This chain uses TRBV13 with TRBJ2-7; no reliable D call. Trimming took off 7 bases at V and 3 bases at J, with 16 bases between the two ends. Per germline, CDR1 PRHDT and CDR2 FYEKMQ (reference sequence). CDR3 length equals 14 residues. The CDR3 here is CASTRWGFGYEQYF. As DNA, the CDR3 is TGTGCCAGCACCCGGTGGGGTTTTGGCTACGAGCAGTACTTC.

This clonotype has just a few counts. This chain joins TRBV7-9 and TRBJ2-5, with D perhaps matching TRBD1 (5 bases). The CDR3 length is 14 residues. From germline, CDR1 is SEHNR and CDR2 FQNEAQ (reference sequence). Trimming removed 5 bases from V and 0 bases from J, with 10 bases in between. CDR3 DNA sequence: TGTGCCAGCAGCGCCTCAGGGTACCAAGAGACCCAGTACTTC. Protein: CASSASGYQETQYF.

The chain is built from TRBV7-9 and TRBJ2-5; 8 bases match TRBD2. J was trimmed by 5 bases and V by 5 bases; bases with no gene match: 10. The CDR3 runs 15 residues. Germline V gene data show CDR1 as SEHNR and CDR2 as FQNEAQ (reference sequence). The DNA of the CDR3 is TGTGCCAGCAGCCCGGGGGTAGCGGGGACGGAGACCCAGTACTTC. It is translated as CASSPGVAGTETQYF.

In this sample, this clonotype turned up many times. The V call is TRBV4-3, the J call TRBJ1-2; no firm D call. The CDR3 runs to 16 residues. V shed 0 bases and J shed 2 bases, with 13 bases lying between them. Germline CDR1 is LGHNA and CDR2 is YSLEER. The CDR3 DNA is TGCGCCAGCAGCCAAGACTCGCCGGCCCGGAACTATGGCTACACCTTC. Its translation: CASSQDSPARNYGYTF.

Ten or more counts support this clonotype. The chain joins TRBV29-1 to TRBJ2-7, with 8 bases that match TRBD2. V was clipped by 2 bases and J by 6 bases; unmatched bases: 6. This CDR3 is 13 amino acids long. Germline assignment: CDR1 SQVTM and CDR2 ANQGSEA. In DNA, the CDR3 is TGCAGCGTTGAAAAAGCGGGAGTAAGCGAGCAGTACTTC. Translation gives CSVEKAGVSEQYF.

The chain uses TRBV7-3 and TRBJ2-3; possibly TRBD2 for D (6 bases). The V gene lost 4 bases and the J gene lost 0 bases, with 11 bases spanning the gap. Germline loops: CDR1 SGHTA, CDR2 FQGTGA. The CDR3 sequence is 15 residues long. In DNA form, the CDR3 reads TGTGCCAGCAGCTGGGGGACTGTCAGCACAGATACGCAGTATTTT. Translated: CASSWGTVSTDTQYF.

This clonotype was seen a handful of times. The genes are TRBV19 and TRBJ2-6; D remains unclear. The ends were cut back, 3 bases at V and 1 base at J, with 7 bases in the middle. Germline assignment: CDR1 LNHDA and CDR2 SQIVND (reference sequence). The CDR3 runs 15 residues. The CDR3 nucleotides read TGTGCCAGTAGTATCGGATTATCTGGGGCCAACGTCCTGACTTTC. Translating it yields CASSIGLSGANVLTF.

This clonotype was counted only a few times. This chain links TRBV13 with TRBJ2-7, with TRBD1 as a possible D gene (7 bases). CDR1 is PRHDT and CDR2 is FYEKMQ in the germline V gene (reference sequence). The ends were cut back, 5 bases at V and 2 bases at J, with 22 bases in the middle. CDR3 size: 17 residues. In nucleotides, the CDR3 is TGTGCCAGCAGCACAACCGGGACAGAGGGGGGCCCCTACGAGCAGTACTTC. Translated, it gives CASSTTGTEGGPYEQYF.

Only a few counts were recorded for this clonotype. This rearrangement joins TRBV12-3 or TRBV12-4 to TRBJ2-3; D may be TRBD1 (5 bases). The CDR3 contains 15 residues. Trimming cost V 7 bases and J 2 bases, with 16 bases left between them. In nucleotides, the CDR3 is TGTGCCAGCACCTCCGTCCAGGGCCCCACAGATACGCAGTATTTT. Its protein product is CASTSVQGPTDTQYF.

This clonotype was counted between two and nine times. The V call is TRBV18, the J call TRBJ2-7, with 11 bases that match TRBD2. Trimming at V came to 1 base and at J to 2 bases, leaving 13 bases not matched to a gene. The CDR3 runs 19 residues. Looked up from germline, CDR1 is KGHSH and CDR2 is LQKENI. Here the CDR3 DNA reads TGTGCCAGCTCACCACGCCAGGGGGGTCCTAGCGGGAGGCCCTACGAGCAGTACTTC. This translates into CASSPRQGGPSGRPYEQYF.

This clonotype turned up a few times. V and J are TRBV29-1 and TRBJ2-3; no firm D call. The length of the CDR3 is 14 residues. Germline V CDR1 and CDR2: SQVTM, ANQGSEA. Trimming stripped 3 bases from V and 0 bases from J, with 10 bases between. The CDR3 loop reads CSVDTASSTDTQYF. CDR3 bases: TGCAGCGTTGATACGGCCTCAAGCACAGATACGCAGTATTTT.

A few counts support this clonotype. The chain couples TRBV4-3 to TRBJ2-2; D might be TRBD1 or TRBD2, each matching 5 bases. Germline V gene lookup returns CDR1 LGHNA and CDR2 YSLEER. Trimming pared 4 bases from V and 5 bases from J, leaving 14 bases between. CDR3 length: 15 residues. Here the CDR3 reads CASSPDEGRTGELFF. CDR3 in DNA: TGCGCCAGCAGCCCCGATGAGGGGCGTACCGGGGAGCTGTTTTTT.

The V and J genes are TRBV12-3 or TRBV12-4 and TRBJ2-1, with 8 bases identical to TRBD2. Trimming took 4 bases from V and 7 from J; bases not matched to a gene: 6. The CDR3 is 14 residues long. Here the CDR3 reads CASSYGGAGNEQFF. DNA for the CDR3: TGTGCCAGCAGTTACGGGGGGGCCGGAAATGAGCAGTTCTTC.

The genes are TRBV12-3 or TRBV12-4 and TRBJ2-3; D unclear. V gave up 5 bases and J gave up 3 bases, with 12 bases separating them. This CDR3 region has 14 residues. CDR3 DNA: TGTGCCAGCAGTCACCTCGATTGGACAGATACGCAGTATTTT. It translates to CASSHLDWTDTQYF.

The chain couples TRBV19 to TRBJ2-1, with TRBD2 identical over 8 bases. This CDR3 has 14 residues. Germline CDR1 and CDR2: LNHDA and SQIVND (reference sequence). J lost 3 bases, V lost 4 bases, and 2 bases had no gene match. This CDR3 reads CASSNGGDYNEQFF. CDR3 in DNA: TGTGCCAGTAGTAACGGGGGGGACTACAATGAGCAGTTCTTC. The variable domain in full, with the rest retrieved from reference TRBV19 and TRBJ2-1, is DGGITQSPKYLFRKEGQNVTLSCEQNLNHDAMYWYRQDPGQGLRLIYYSQIVNDFQKGDIAEGYSVSREKKESFPLTVTSAQKNPTAFYLCASSNGGDYNEQFFGPGTRLTVL.

This sequence joins TRBV18 and TRBJ2-1; a weak D match, TRBD2 (5 bases). Trimming took 1 base from V and 8 from J, leaving 12 bases between them. The CDR3 has 14 residues. CDR1 is KGHSH and CDR2 is LQKENI in the germline V gene. In DNA form, the CDR3 reads TGTGCCAGCTCACCACAGACTAACGTGGATGAGCAGTTCTTC. Residues: CASSPQTNVDEQFF. Variable domain in full (rest from reference TRBV18 and TRBJ2-1): NAGVMQNPRHLVRRRGQEARLRCSPMKGHSHVYWYRQLPEEGLKFMVYLQKENIIDESGMPKERFSAEFPKEGPSILRIQQVVRGDSAAYFCASSPQTNVDEQFFGPGTRLTVL.

This clonotype was counted between two and nine times. The chain recombines TRBV24-1 with TRBJ2-5; 8 bases line up with TRBD1. This CDR3 region has 16 residues. Germline trimming cut 3 bases from V and 4 bases from J; bases unmatched to any gene: 9. Germline lookup yields CDR1 KGHDR and CDR2 SFDVKD. CDR3 in DNA: TGTGCCACCAGTGATCTCTCGACAGGGGTAGGAGAGACCCAGTACTTC. Protein: CATSDLSTGVGETQYF.

This clonotype was seen repeatedly, ten times or more. The V gene is TRBV7-6, the J gene TRBJ2-1; 11 bases are shared with TRBD2. V lost 0 bases to trimming and J lost 6 bases; unmatched junction nucleotides: 10. Germline V lookup: CDR1 SGHVS, CDR2 FNYEAQ. The CDR3 is 18 amino acids. The CDR3 spells CASSLARVAGGPGNEQFF. Written as DNA, the CDR3 is TGTGCCAGCAGCTTAGCGAGAGTAGCGGGGGGGCCAGGCAATGAGCAGTTCTTC. The variable domain in full, with the rest retrieved from reference TRBV7-6 and TRBJ2-1, is GAGVSQSPRYKVTKRGQDVALRCDPISGHVSLYWYRQALGQGPEFLTYFNYEAQQDKSGLPNDRFSAERPEGSISTLTIQRTEQRDSAMYRCASSLARVAGGPGNEQFFGPGTRLTVL.